One and the same sample provided the 18 T cell receptor beta chains below, sequenced in a study of cytomegalovirus exposure and HLA in healthy donors. Libraries were prepared by immunoSEQ multiplex PCR; TCRdb keeps only in-frame clonotypes and omits some of them. Altogether some 200,000 clones are present, 80% to 85% being singletons, with the ten largest covering approximately 3%. The sequencing input was PBMCs. The source of these receptors is a young woman in good health and CMV-seropositive.

The chain uses TRBV7-9 and TRBJ1-5; D is undetermined. CDR3 length: 13 residues. Germline values: CDR1 SEHNR, CDR2 FQNEAQ (reference sequence). Trimming pared 1 base from V and 5 bases from J, leaving 6 bases between. CDR3 sequence reads: CASSLGRDQPQHF. CDR3 DNA sequence: TGTGCCAGCAGCTTAGGCCGGGATCAGCCCCAGCATTTT.

V gene TRBV5-1 combines with J gene TRBJ2-1, with TRBD2 identical over 10 bases. The ends lost 2 bases at V and 6 bases at J; junction bases unmatched: 2. Germline V gene lookup returns CDR1 SGHRS and CDR2 YFSETQ. The CDR3 is 14 residues long. The DNA of the CDR3 is TGCGCCAGCAGCTTTAGCGGGGGGAGCAATGAGCAGTTCTTC. It encodes CASSFSGGSNEQFF.

The chain couples TRBV6-6 to TRBJ2-7; 9 nucleotides agree with TRBD1. Germline V gene data show CDR1 as MNHNY and CDR2 as SVGAGI (reference sequence). This CDR3 spans 15 amino acids. Trimming at V came to 6 bases and at J to 5 bases, leaving 11 bases not matched to a gene. The DNA for the CDR3 is TGTGCCAGCAGAACCGGGACAGGGCCTGCCAACGAGCAGTACTTC. Its protein product is CASRTGTGPANEQYF.

The chain couples TRBV29-1 to TRBJ1-3, with unresolved D. There are 14 residues in the CDR3. The V gene's germline CDR1 is SQVTM and CDR2 ANQGSEA. V shed 4 bases and J shed 4 bases, with 14 bases lying between them. Here the CDR3 DNA reads TGCAGCGTTGTCTTGACGGAGAGGGGAAACACCATATATTTT. Amino acids: CSVVLTERGNTIYF.

V gene TRBV7-2 combines with J gene TRBJ2-7, with a possible D match to TRBD1 (6 bases). Germline CDR1 reads SGHTA; CDR2 reads FQGNSA. The CDR3 length is 15 residues. V was shortened by 5 bases and J by 3 bases, with 17 bases between the two germline ends. The CDR3 DNA is TGTGCCAGCAGCCAAGGACAGCGAGAACTCTACGAGCAGTACTTC. Translation: CASSQGQRELYEQYF.

The chain recombines TRBV27 with TRBJ2-7; 8 bases are shared with TRBD2. The CDR3 is 14 amino acids. After removal of 5 bases from V and 4 bases from J, the junction contained 7 bases not matched to a gene. Germline V CDR1 and CDR2: MNHEY, SMNVEV (reference sequence). The chain's CDR3 is CASSSRGGHYEQYF. In nucleotides, the CDR3 is TGTGCCAGCAGTAGTCGGGGGGGGCATTACGAGCAGTACTTC.

V and J are TRBV5-1 and TRBJ2-1; the match to TRBD1 covers 9 bases. Per germline, CDR1 SGHRS and CDR2 YFSETQ. The CDR3 runs to 15 residues. J was trimmed by 4 bases and V by 4 bases; bases with no gene match: 6. CDR3 coding DNA: TGCGCCAGCAGCAATTCGACAGGGGGGTACAATGAGCAGTTCTTC. Encoded protein: CASSNSTGGYNEQFF.

V and J are TRBV29-1 and TRBJ2-1; no clear D gene. Trimming took 6 bases from V and 8 from J, leaving 20 bases between them. Germline V gene data show CDR1 as SQVTM and CDR2 as ANQGSEA. The CDR3 has 14 amino acids. This CDR3 is CSVGATSASDEQFF. CDR3 DNA sequence: TGCAGCGTGGGTGCAACCTCCGCTAGTGATGAGCAGTTCTTC.

The chain links TRBV7-9 to TRBJ2-5, with 10 positions matching TRBD2. The CDR3 is made up of 14 amino acids. After removal of 5 bases from V and 4 bases from J, the junction contained 4 bases not matched to a gene. Germline V gene sequence: CDR1 SEHNR, CDR2 FQNEAQ (reference sequence). CDR3 nucleotides: TGTGCCAGCAGCCCCGGGACTAGCGCAGAGACCCAGTACTTC. It codes for CASSPGTSAETQYF.

This chain uses TRBV7-8 with TRBJ1-4; a possible D gene is TRBD1 (5 bases). The germline V gene encodes CDR1 SGHVS and CDR2 FQNEAQ. The CDR3 loop spans 15 amino acids. V lost 0 bases, J lost 7 bases, and 12 bases lay in between. The CDR3 sequence is CASSLAIRGGEKLFF. CDR3 bases: TGTGCCAGCAGCTTAGCGATAAGGGGTGGTGAAAAACTGTTTTTT. The variable domain in full, with the rest retrieved from reference TRBV7-8 and TRBJ1-4, is GAGVSQSPRYKVAKRGQDVALRCDPISGHVSLFWYQQALGQGPEFLTYFQNEAQLDKSGLPSDRFFAERPEGSVSTLKIQRTQQEDSAVYLCASSLAIRGGEKLFFGSGTQLSVL.

This clone was recorded only once. This chain connects TRBV29-1 to TRBJ2-2; D call uncertain. The CDR3 is 13 residues long. Germline V gives CDR1 SQVTM, CDR2 ANQGSEA. The V and J ends lost 2 bases and 5 bases respectively, with 9 bases between them. Written as DNA, the CDR3 is TGCAGCGTTGAACCGGAGCGAACCGGGGAGCTGTTTTTT. Encoded protein: CSVEPERTGELFF.

The chain links TRBV7-7 to TRBJ2-3; D may be TRBD2 (6 bases). The CDR3 loop spans 14 amino acids. Per germline, CDR1 SSHAT and CDR2 FNYEAQ (reference sequence). Trimming pared 5 bases from V and 7 bases from J, leaving 16 bases between. The CDR3 DNA is TGTGCCAGCAGCCCACAGCCTGGGACTTATACGCAGTATTTT. Translated: CASSPQPGTYTQYF.

V is TRBV5-1 and J is TRBJ2-7; 9 nucleotides agree with TRBD1. Germline V gives CDR1 SGHRS, CDR2 YFSETQ. This CDR3 is built from 13 residues. J was trimmed by 5 bases and V by 4 bases; bases with no gene match: 4. For the CDR3, the DNA is TGCGCCAGCAGCCCGAGGACAGGGGACGAGCAGTACTTC. This codes for CASSPRTGDEQYF. Full variable domain (rest looked up from reference TRBV5-1 and TRBJ2-7): KAGVTQTPRYLIKTRGQQVTLSCSPISGHRSVSWYQQTPGQGLQFLFEYFSETQRNKGNFPGRFSGRQFSNSRSEMNVSTLELGDSALYLCASSPRTGDEQYFGPGTRLTVT.

The chain links TRBV19 to TRBJ1-3; D is possibly TRBD1 (5 bases). V was clipped by 3 bases and J by 4 bases, with 16 bases between them. Germline V gene lookup returns CDR1 LNHDA and CDR2 SQIVND (reference sequence). This CDR3 has 16 amino acids. The CDR3 region has the DNA TGTGCCAGTAGTATCGGAGCGGGGGAGTACGGAAACACCATATATTTT. Amino acid sequence: CASSIGAGEYGNTIYF. Full variable domain (rest looked up from reference TRBV19 and TRBJ1-3): DGGITQSPKYLFRKEGQNVTLSCEQNLNHDAMYWYRQDPGQGLRLIYYSQIVNDFQKGDIAEGYSVSREKKESFPLTVTSAQKNPTAFYLCASSIGAGEYGNTIYFGEGSWLTVV.

The chain uses TRBV7-3 and TRBJ2-7, with TRBD2 matching over 9 bases. The trim removed 1 base at V and 6 bases at J, leaving 4 bases unmatched. CDR1 and CDR2 (germline): SGHTA, FQGTGA. This CDR3 contains 14 residues. CDR3 residues: CASSLIAGGGEQYF. CDR3 nucleotides: TGTGCCAGCAGCTTAATCGCGGGAGGGGGCGAGCAGTACTTC.

This chain uses TRBV9 with TRBJ1-1; D is perhaps TRBD1 (6 bases). The germline V gene encodes CDR1 SGDLS and CDR2 YYNGEE. The CDR3 length is 14 residues. Trimming took off 7 bases at V and 0 bases at J, with 13 bases between the two ends. The CDR3 loop reads CASLAGVVNTEAFF. The CDR3 DNA sequence: TGTGCCAGCCTAGCAGGGGTGGTGAACACTGAAGCTTTCTTT.

The J gene is TRBJ2-3, the V gene TRBV10-2, with 10 bases identical to TRBD2. CDR3 size: 17 residues. Looked up from germline, CDR1 is WSHSY and CDR2 is SAAADI. The trim removed 6 bases at V and 7 bases at J, leaving 16 bases unmatched. The CDR3 here is CASSPKSSGGEVNTQYF. The CDR3 DNA reads as TGCGCCAGCAGCCCAAAGTCTAGCGGGGGCGAGGTTAATACGCAGTATTTT.

This rearrangement joins TRBV25-1 to TRBJ2-1; 8 nucleotides align to TRBD1. The ends lost 7 bases at V and 2 bases at J; junction bases unmatched: 7. Germline CDR1 MGHDK, CDR2 SYGVNS. The CDR3 contains 15 residues. CDR3 region: CASTRAGGAYNEQFF. DNA of the CDR3: TGTGCCAGCACTCGGGCAGGGGGCGCCTACAATGAGCAGTTCTTC.